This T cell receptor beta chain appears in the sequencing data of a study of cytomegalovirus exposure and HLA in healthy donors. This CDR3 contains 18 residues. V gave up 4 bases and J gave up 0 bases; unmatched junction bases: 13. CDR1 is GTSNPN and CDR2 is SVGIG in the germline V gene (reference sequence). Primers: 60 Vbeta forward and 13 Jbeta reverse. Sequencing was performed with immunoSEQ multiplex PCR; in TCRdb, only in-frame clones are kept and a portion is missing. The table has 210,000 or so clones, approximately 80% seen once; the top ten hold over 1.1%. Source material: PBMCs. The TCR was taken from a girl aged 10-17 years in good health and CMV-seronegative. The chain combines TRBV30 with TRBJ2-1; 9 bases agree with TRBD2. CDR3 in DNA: TGTGCCTGGACCGTGGGCCTAGCGGGACGAAGCTCCTACAATGAGCAGTTCTTC. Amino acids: CAWTVGLAGRSSYNEQFF.